What follows describes a single TCR beta chain. This clone was found once. Its target antigen remains unknown. No base qualities exist here, and no much larger clone lies one base off it. This specimen's time point label, per the study, means: baseline before first vaccination. Vaccinee samples came from UK trials COV001 and COV002, including a single-blind randomized controlled phase 2/3 trial of AZD1222 (ChAdOx1 nCoV-19) in healthy adults. Trial participant PBMC samples were collected at day 0 and day 28 after the second dose for TCRbeta chain sequencing. This sample is part of a study of T cell responses to AZD1222 COVID-19 vaccine (TCRdb year 2021). For the study in its entirety: AZD1222 recipients with second doses at about 4 weeks or about 12 weeks were pooled, because spike-specific TCR depth and breadth did not differ between schedules. A total of 230 to 250 trial participants underwent TCR sequencing, of whom about 210 had received two doses of AZD1222 and approximately 25 had received two doses of the MenACWY control vaccine. Enrollment into the trials was organized by age into subgroups of 18-55, 56-69 and 70-plus years, and those subgroups contained about 160, 30 and 59 TCR-sequenced participants, respectively. The paper as a whole reports these results and caveats: Vaccine-associated CD4 TCRs spanned the whole spike protein, with dominant responses in regions 160-218 and 743-854. Because no day 14 peak-response samples were available, the repertoires could be characterized only after the peak T cell response. A significant rise in spike-specific TCR breadth and depth was observed after two AZD1222 doses relative to day 0 and relative to MenACWY recipients. Participants were mostly white British and included more females than males, and it was suggested by the authors that clonal diversity may have been underestimated. Nearly half of unique spike-specific TCRs reportedly recognized epitopes outside regions mutated in the B.1.351 and B.1.1.7 variants. Only 5 to 7 AZD1222 recipients were SARS-CoV-2 seropositive at baseline, limiting conclusions about previously exposed vaccinees. The 56-69-year group was small, and its depth increase did not reach significance, likely because of low power.

V is cut by 6 bases and J by 4 bases, and the space between the germline ends is 15 bases. The CDR3 runs 14 amino acids, cysteine and phenylalanine included. Here the CDR3 DNA is all that survives: 42 bases in frame from base 1. The germline V gene (reference sequence) provides CDR1 LNHDA and CDR2 SQIVND. The CDR3 regions of human TCRbeta chains were subjected to immunosequencing. The authors' analysis ran thus. Repertoire TCRs were matched against a reference library of SARS-CoV-2-specific TCRs generated with the MIRA antigen-specificity platform. Breadth was defined as the fraction of unique TCRs that were SARS-CoV-2-associated, and depth was defined as the fraction of total T cells that were SARS-CoV-2-associated. Each spike-specific TCR was assigned to its reactive spike region and to a CD4 or CD8 class using the MIRA data. Log10-transformed breadth and depth values were compared by one-way ANOVA with Sidak's multiple comparisons tests. TCRdb took over this immuneACCESS table, retaining in-frame rearrangements with V and J assigned. Such tables are incomplete; in checked studies, under half of the missing clones stem from an unresolved V gene, and the remainder is unexplained. The DNA gave D and trimming, while V, J and clone size come from that table. The sample table records approximately 100,000 clones; 90% to 95% of these occur just once. The top ten clones comprise 2% to 2.5% of the sample.

Here the sequenced sample was peripheral blood, taken on day 0 of AZD1222 vaccination. The receptor was isolated from an adult in good health. Here the chain combines TRBV19 and TRBJ1-1, and the D gene may be TRBD1, 6 bases matching. Read as DNA, the sequence is TGTGCCAGTAGCGTTAGGGGGGGTTTCACTGAAGCTTTCTTT. Its protein reads: CASSVRGGFTEAFF.